This T cell receptor (beta chain) was sequenced in a study of regulatory T cells in long-lasting Graves disease. Study results and limitations: Clonotypes that were public and shared totalled about 2,500 in persistent patients versus about a thousand in new patients. Persistent disease was characterized by preferential usage of TRBV28, TRBJ1-2 and TRBJ2-5.

This clonotype was recorded at least ten times. The antigen is unknown. Between the trimmed V and J ends, which lost 2 bases and 2 bases, there was a span of 9 bases. CDR1 is MDHEN and CDR2 is SYDVKM in the germline V gene. The CDR3 sequence is 14 residues long. Combining iRepertoire HTBI primers with Arm-PCR of CDR3 regions, the authors built TCR beta libraries. Using its own MiXCR run on the multiplex PCR reads, TCRdb lists one record per CDR3 protein. The table includes roughly 470,000 distinct CDR3 sequences, around 21% detected once. Time point reported: persistent/refractory GD, antithyroid drugs over 5 years with positive TRAb. Researchers made the TCR library from RNA that was extracted from PBMCs. The patients were enrolled through endocrinology in Xi'an, China. Collection of peripheral blood (about 10 milliliters) was done using EDTA tubes.

The source was peripheral blood mononuclear cells (PBMCs), collected when the disease was refractory, from a patient treated with antithyroid drugs. The clonotype comes from a female donor with Graves disease. V gene TRBV28 combines with J gene TRBJ2-5; D unresolved. CDR3 amino acids: CASSLGLEQETQYF. For the CDR3, the DNA is TGTGCCAGCAGTTTAGGGTTAGAACAAGAGACCCAGTACTTC.